The next 21 T cell receptor beta chains were all read from a single sample in a study of cytomegalovirus exposure and HLA in healthy donors. The study ran its PCR with 60 Vbeta and 13 Jbeta primers. The method was immunoSEQ multiplex PCR; TCRdb's version includes in-frame clones alone and lacks a portion of them. The repertoire holds about 200,000 clones, with around 78% as singletons. The material sequenced was PBMCs. These receptors were taken from a young man in good health and CMV-seronegative.

This rearrangement joins TRBV2 to TRBJ2-7; 7 bases agree with TRBD1. The germline CDR1 and CDR2 sequences are SNHLY and FYNNEI. After removal of 6 bases from V and 0 bases from J, the junction contained 5 bases not matched to a gene. CDR3 length equals 14 residues. Here the CDR3 reads CASSSQGVSYEQYF. CDR3 sequence (DNA): TGTGCCAGCAGCTCGCAGGGGGTCTCCTACGAGCAGTACTTC. Supplemented by reference TRBV2 and TRBJ2-7, the full variable domain reads EPEVTQTPSHQVTQMGQEVILRCVPISNHLYFYWYRQILGQKVEFLVSFYNNEISEKSEIFDDQFSVERPDGSNFTLKIRSTKLEDSAMYFCASSSQGVSYEQYFGPGTRLTVT.

This clone has a count of ten or more. This chain uses TRBV6-1 with TRBJ2-7, with D maybe TRBD2 (5 bases). The CDR3 is 15 amino acids. CDR1 and CDR2 (germline): MNHNS, SASEGT. Trimming cost V 0 bases and J 0 bases, with 9 bases left between them. This chain's CDR3 is CASSEAEAASYEQYF. The CDR3 region has the DNA TGTGCCAGCAGTGAAGCGGAGGCGGCCTCCTACGAGCAGTACTTC.

J is TRBJ2-3 and V is TRBV30, with D tentatively TRBD1 (6 bases). Per germline, CDR1 GTSNPN and CDR2 SVGIG (reference sequence). The CDR3 has 13 amino acids. Between the trimmed V and J ends, which lost 1 base and 2 bases, there was a span of 7 bases. This CDR3 is CAWSGDTTDTQYF. In nucleotides, the CDR3 is TGTGCCTGGAGTGGGGACACCACAGATACGCAGTATTTT.

This clone was seen a few times. The chain uses TRBV2 and TRBJ1-2; 7 bases are a match to TRBD1. Germline values: CDR1 SNHLY, CDR2 FYNNEI. The ends lost 6 bases at V and 4 bases at J; junction bases unmatched: 11. This CDR3 comprises 15 residues. Here the CDR3 DNA reads TGTGCCAGCAGAAGTAGGACAGGAGTAGTCTATGGCTACACCTTC. Residues: CASRSRTGVVYGYTF.

V is TRBV6-5 and J is TRBJ1-2; D remains ambiguous. There are 15 residues in the CDR3. V lost 2 bases, J lost 0 bases, and 10 bases lay in between. Per germline, CDR1 MNHEY and CDR2 SVGAGI. This CDR3 is CASSYATLANYGYTF. The DNA of the CDR3 is TGTGCCAGCAGTTACGCTACACTAGCTAACTATGGCTACACCTTC.

This clone came up once. The chain carries TRBV9 and TRBJ2-7, with TRBD2 as a possible D gene (5 bases). The CDR3 is 15 amino acids. V was pared by 0 bases and J by 0 bases, with 10 bases between. CDR1 and CDR2 from the germline V gene are SGDLS and YYNGEE. The CDR3 region is CASSVAGGSSYEQYF. Here the CDR3 DNA reads TGTGCCAGCAGCGTAGCGGGTGGGAGCTCCTACGAGCAGTACTTC.

This clone was recorded a few times. The gene calls are TRBV27 and TRBJ1-5; D is perhaps TRBD1 (6 bases). Germline V lookup: CDR1 MNHEY, CDR2 SMNVEV (reference sequence). V was clipped by 3 bases and J by 3 bases, with 12 bases between them. The CDR3 covers 15 residues. In DNA form, the CDR3 reads TGTGCCAGCAGTTTGGACAGTACTTTCAATCAGCCCCAGCATTTT. Encoded protein: CASSLDSTFNQPQHF.

V gene TRBV28 combines with J gene TRBJ2-1; unclear D gene. V was shortened by 2 bases and J by 0 bases, with 8 bases between the two germline ends. The CDR3 runs to 15 residues. Germline assignment: CDR1 MDHEN and CDR2 SYDVKM. The DNA of the CDR3 is TGTGCCAGCAGTTTAGCGGAAATCTCCTACAATGAGCAGTTCTTC. This gives the protein CASSLAEISYNEQFF.

The CDR3 protein is CATSRDLRGDGGELFF. CDR3 bases: TGTGCCACCAGCAGAGATTTAAGGGGCGATGGCGGGGAGCTGTTTTTT. V is TRBV15 and J is TRBJ2-2; the D gene is possibly TRBD1 (5 bases). CDR1 is LNHNV, CDR2 YYDKDF, per germline (reference sequence). This CDR3 has 16 amino acids. Trimming removed 0 bases from V and 7 bases from J, with 15 bases in between.

The V and J genes are TRBV29-1 and TRBJ2-5; no definite D call. The germline gives CDR1 SQVTM, CDR2 ANQGSEA. Trimming cost V 3 bases and J 2 bases, with 13 bases left between them. This CDR3 region has 14 residues. DNA for the CDR3: TGCAGCGTTGAGCACTGGAGTGAACAAGAGACCCAGTACTTC. It specifies CSVEHWSEQETQYF.

The gene calls are TRBV7-3 and TRBJ2-1; tentative D call: TRBD1 (6 bases). The CDR3 is 14 amino acids. Deletions cut 2 bases from V and 7 bases from J, with 12 bases between. CDR1 is SGHTA and CDR2 is FQGTGA in the germline V gene. The CDR3 DNA sequence: TGTGCCAGCAGCTTAGCCGGCAGGGGTAATGAGCAGTTCTTC. Its protein is CASSLAGRGNEQFF. The full variable domain, completed using reference TRBV7-3 and TRBJ2-1, is GAGVSQTPSNKVTEKGKYVELRCDPISGHTALYWYRQSLGQGPEFLIYFQGTGAADDSGLPNDRFFAVRPEGSVSTLKIQRTERGDSAVYLCASSLAGRGNEQFFGPGTRLTVL.

Written as DNA, the CDR3 is TGTGCCAGCAGCCCGGAGGGTGTGGTGGGCAATCAGCCCCAGCATTTT. This sequence encodes CASSPEGVVGNQPQHF. The chain uses TRBV5-5 and TRBJ1-5; no firm D call. Germline-derived CDR1 and CDR2 are SGHKS and YYEKEE (reference sequence). Between the trimmed V and J ends, which lost 4 bases and 2 bases, there was a span of 16 bases. The CDR3 loop spans 16 amino acids.

The rearrangement links TRBV10-3 to TRBJ2-7; TRBD2 aligns across 7 bases. The CDR3 loop spans 13 amino acids. The J segment lost 4 bases and the V segment lost 6 bases, leaving 6 bases of the junction unmatched. Looked up from germline, CDR1 is ENHRY and CDR2 is SYGVKD. CDR3 coding DNA: TGTGCCATCAGCGCCGGGACTAATTACGAGCAGTACTTC. Translation: CAISAGTNYEQYF.

This rearrangement joins TRBV6-1 to TRBJ1-3; D unclear. V lost 2 bases and J lost 5, with 4 bases in between. Germline CDR1 reads MNHNS; CDR2 reads SASEGT. This CDR3 spans 12 amino acids. DNA for the CDR3: TGTGCCAGCAGTGAAATAAGAAACACCATATATTTT. It codes for CASSEIRNTIYF.

The chain links TRBV6-6 to TRBJ1-2; 8 nucleotides match TRBD1. The ends lost 2 bases at V and 11 bases at J; junction bases unmatched: 7. The CDR3 runs 13 residues. The germline gives CDR1 MNHNY, CDR2 SVGAGI (reference sequence). CDR3 bases: TGTGCCAGCAGTTACCAGGACAGGGAGAAGTACACCTTC. Its protein is CASSYQDREKYTF.

V and J are TRBV5-1 and TRBJ2-7; the match to TRBD2 covers 9 bases. Unmatched junction bases numbered 8, after V lost 5 bases and J lost 2 bases. CDR1 and CDR2 from the germline V gene are SGHRS and YFSETQ. The CDR3 loop spans 15 amino acids. The CDR3 reads CASRAAGGVAYEQYF. For the CDR3, the DNA is TGCGCCAGCAGGGCAGCGGGGGGAGTCGCCTACGAGCAGTACTTC.

The chain carries TRBV28 and TRBJ2-5; maybe TRBD2 (5 bases). Trimming left V 6 bases short and J 2 bases short, with 19 bases between. Germline assignment: CDR1 MDHEN and CDR2 SYDVKM. This CDR3 comprises 16 residues. The CDR3 reads CASSPGLSKIQETQYF. The CDR3 bases are TGTGCCAGCAGCCCCGGACTCAGCAAAATACAAGAGACCCAGTACTTC.

The chain has TRBV9 and TRBJ2-1; 12 bases map to TRBD2. Trimming removed 4 bases from V and 7 bases from J; junction bases left unmatched: 6. Germline V CDR1 and CDR2: SGDLS, YYNGEE. There are 15 residues in the CDR3. The CDR3 DNA reads TGTGCCAGCAGCCCTAGCGGGAGGGCCGGGAATGAGCAGTTCTTC. Amino acids: CASSPSGRAGNEQFF.

The rearrangement links TRBV11-3 to TRBJ2-5; 14 nucleotides align to TRBD2. Germline V gene lookup returns CDR1 SGHNT and CDR2 YENEEA. The CDR3 runs 16 residues. V lost 5 bases, J lost 5 bases, and 7 bases stayed unmatched. CDR3: CASSRGTSGRLETQYF. The CDR3 DNA follows: TGTGCCAGCAGCCGGGGGACTAGCGGGAGACTGGAGACCCAGTACTTC.

This chain joins TRBV7-6 and TRBJ1-1; TRBD1 agrees at 7 bases. J was trimmed by 4 bases and V by 5 bases; bases with no gene match: 7. The germline V gene has CDR1 SGHVS and CDR2 FNYEAQ. CDR3 length equals 14 residues. CDR3 amino acids: CASSLGTVPTEAFF. CDR3 in DNA: TGTGCCAGCAGCCTCGGGACAGTCCCCACTGAAGCTTTCTTT.

The CDR3 DNA reads TGTGCCAGCAGCTTCCGGAGAGGCCACCCCGGGGAGCTGTTTTTT. This codes for CASSFRRGHPGELFF. The chain combines TRBV7-6 with TRBJ2-2; D remains ambiguous. V was trimmed by 3 bases and J by 6 bases, leaving 14 bases between them. The CDR3 has 15 amino acids. Looked up from germline, CDR1 is SGHVS and CDR2 is FNYEAQ.